Detailed here is one TCR beta chain. This sample stems from a study of T cell responses to AZD1222 COVID-19 vaccine. The ends were cut back, 3 bases at V and 14 bases at J, with 13 bases in the middle. The CDR3 consists of 11 residues. Germline CDR1 is LNHDA and CDR2 is SQIVND (reference sequence). Sequencing used immunoSEQ multiplex PCR; TCRdb keeps in-frame clones, though not all of them. The table has over 100,000 clones, approximately 91% seen once. The receptor comes from an adult who received the AZD1222 COVID-19 vaccine. J is TRBJ1-2 and V is TRBV19; perhaps TRBD1 as D (5 bases). Here the sequenced sample was peripheral blood, taken 28 days after the second AZD1222 dose. The CDR3 DNA reads as TGTGCCAGTAGTATCGGTGACAGAGTTACCTTC. This translates into CASSIGDRVTF.